This TCR beta chain was documented in a study of cytomegalovirus exposure and HLA in healthy donors. Study background: Later, an analysis reported that the 110 or so validation repertoires had used the same platform as the approximately 720 first-cohort repertoires.

This CDR3 has 15 residues. Germline values: CDR1 MNHEY, CDR2 SVGAGI. V lost 6 bases and J lost 3; bases outside the gene matches: 5. TCRdb's table, derived via immunoSEQ multiplex PCR, lists solely in-frame clones and lacks some. In the table there are 150,000 to 200,000 clones, around 89% of which are singletons. Donors came from a validation cohort of some 110 subjects, distinct from the first 666-subject cohort. Material: PBMCs. The origin of this receptor is a man aged 18 to 35 in good health and CMV-seronegative. The genes are TRBV6-5 and TRBJ2-3, with TRBD2 identical over 11 bases. The CDR3 region is CASSYSGGATDTQYF. The CDR3 nucleotides read TGTGCCAGCAGCTATAGCGGGGGGGCAACAGATACGCAGTATTTT.